The 18 T cell receptor beta chains in this list originate from one sample, sequenced in a study of OX40 agonist ivuxolimab in advanced cancers. Assay: immunoSEQ multiplex PCR; the TCRdb copy retains only in-frame clones and omits some. Of 25,000 to 30,000 clones in the sample, roughly 80% were seen once. Specimen: CD4+ or CD8+ T cells sorted from blood, collected in a trial of the OX40 agonist ivuxolimab. The receptors come from an adult with an advanced solid tumor such as melanoma, head and neck, liver or kidney cancer.

This chain uses TRBV4-1 with TRBJ1-4; D not certain. The V gene's germline CDR1 is MGHRA and CDR2 YSYEKL. V lost 1 base and J lost 3, with 6 bases in between. The CDR3 contains 14 residues. CDR3 DNA sequence: TGCGCCAGCAGCCAAGTGGGTGCTAATGAAAAACTGTTTTTT. Translating gives CASSQVGANEKLFF.

This clone was detected a few times. The chain recombines TRBV7-2 with TRBJ1-2, with 9 bases that match TRBD1. V shed 1 base, J shed 0 bases, and the junction held 3 bases outside the gene matches. This CDR3 is built from 16 residues. Germline CDR1 is SGHTA and CDR2 is FQGNSA. The CDR3, as DNA: TGTGCCAGCAGCTTAGTGGGGACAGGGTCTAACTATGGCTACACCTTC. Translated: CASSLVGTGSNYGYTF.

The J gene is TRBJ1-1, the V gene TRBV15; possible D gene TRBD1, 6 bases. The CDR3 runs 17 residues. V lost 0 bases and J lost 0, with 14 bases in between. The germline CDR1 and CDR2 sequences are LNHNV and YYDKDF (reference sequence). The CDR3 region has the DNA TGTGCCACCAGCAGAGATGTGGGGGCAGCTTTGAACACTGAAGCTTTCTTT. Protein: CATSRDVGAALNTEAFF.

This clone was seen a single time. V gene TRBV15 combines with J gene TRBJ2-1; a weak D match, TRBD2 (7 bases). The CDR3 is 15 residues long. The germline V and J ends were trimmed by 8 bases and 6 bases, with 20 bases remaining between them. Germline V gives CDR1 LNHNV, CDR2 YYDKDF (reference sequence). DNA for the CDR3: TGTGCCACCCGCCAATCAGGCGGGGGCCTCAATGAGCAGTTCTTC. Translated, it gives CATRQSGGGLNEQFF.

The chain links TRBV10-1 to TRBJ1-5; D is ambiguous. The CDR3 runs 18 residues. Germline V gives CDR1 WNHNN, CDR2 SYGVQD (reference sequence). V lost 3 bases to trimming and J lost 3 bases, with 21 bases between them. CDR3 coding DNA: TGCGCCAGCAGTGATTTCGGTCTTAGGCTTTTGATCAATCAGCCCCAGCATTTT. Its translation: CASSDFGLRLLINQPQHF.

The chain links TRBV19 to TRBJ1-6; D gene ambiguous. The germline V gene has CDR1 LNHDA and CDR2 SQIVND (reference sequence). Between the trimmed V and J ends, which lost 5 bases and 6 bases, there was a span of 11 bases. The CDR3 sequence is 14 residues long. The DNA for the CDR3 is TGTGCCAGTAGTGCATCCGGGCCTAATTCACCCCTCCACTTT. This gives the protein CASSASGPNSPLHF. The complete variable domain, with remaining parts taken from reference TRBV19 and TRBJ1-6, reads DGGITQSPKYLFRKEGQNVTLSCEQNLNHDAMYWYRQDPGQGLRLIYYSQIVNDFQKGDIAEGYSVSREKKESFPLTVTSAQKNPTAFYLCASSASGPNSPLHFGNGTRLTVT.

The chain combines TRBV5-6 with TRBJ1-1; 12 bases are shared with TRBD1. Germline lookup yields CDR1 SGHDT and CDR2 YYEEEE. The ends lost 0 bases at V and 6 bases at J; junction bases unmatched: 9. The CDR3 length is 17 residues. The CDR3 reads CASSLAITGTGGAEAFF. The DNA for the CDR3 is TGTGCCAGCAGCTTGGCGATTACCGGGACAGGGGGCGCTGAAGCTTTCTTT.

A single count supports this clone. V usage is TRBV25-1 and J usage is TRBJ1-2; TRBD1 agrees at 9 bases. The CDR3 runs to 14 residues. Unmatched junction bases numbered 4, after V lost 4 bases and J lost 4 bases. Germline V gene data show CDR1 as MGHDK and CDR2 as SYGVNS. The DNA for the CDR3 is TGTGCCAGCAGTGGACAGGGGGTCGGCTATGGCTACACCTTC. This sequence encodes CASSGQGVGYGYTF.

This chain connects TRBV27 to TRBJ1-1; possible D gene TRBD1, 5 bases. The CDR3 is made up of 13 amino acids. Germline V gene sequence: CDR1 MNHEY, CDR2 SMNVEV (reference sequence). Between the trimmed V and J ends, which lost 5 bases and 3 bases, there was a span of 10 bases. CDR3 protein: CASSQGGYTEAFF. DNA for the CDR3: TGTGCCAGCAGTCAGGGCGGGTACACTGAAGCTTTCTTT.

The chain combines TRBV7-9 with TRBJ2-3, with 8 bases fitting TRBD1. From germline, CDR1 is SEHNR and CDR2 FQNEAQ (reference sequence). After removal of 6 bases from V and 2 bases from J, the junction contained 10 bases not matched to a gene. The CDR3 has 16 amino acids. CDR3: CASRPYRDRFTDTQYF. The CDR3 DNA reads TGTGCCAGCAGACCCTACCGGGACAGGTTCACAGATACGCAGTATTTT.

This clone was detected once. The genes are TRBV7-2 and TRBJ2-6, with D tentatively TRBD1 or TRBD2 (6 bases each). Germline V gene data show CDR1 as SGHTA and CDR2 as FQGNSA. V lost 2 bases and J 11 bases, leaving 16 bases between the germline ends. The CDR3 runs to 15 residues. The CDR3 DNA reads TGTGCCAGCAGCTTACGGGGCAGGGGACTCGACGTCCTGACTTTC. Translated, it gives CASSLRGRGLDVLTF. Supplemented by reference TRBV7-2 and TRBJ2-6, the full variable domain reads GAGVSQSPSNKVTEKGKDVELRCDPISGHTALYWYRQSLGQGLEFLIYFQGNSAPDKSGLPSDRFSAERTGGSVSTLTIQRTQQEDSAVYLCASSLRGRGLDVLTFGAGSRLTVL.

With regard to this clone: The CDR3 does not close with the conserved phenylalanine or tryptophan, likely indicating a read error. The chain combines TRBV5-4 with TRBJ1-2; D is undetermined. The V gene lost 2 bases and the J gene lost 3 bases, with 17 bases spanning the gap. The CDR3 is 16 residues long. Germline CDR1 SGHNT, CDR2 YYREEE (reference sequence). This CDR3 is CASSFAVYGGDYGYTL. The DNA for the CDR3 is TGTGCCAGCAGCTTCGCCGTTTATGGTGGCGACTATGGCTACACCCTC.

V is TRBV6-5 and J is TRBJ2-7; D might be TRBD1 or TRBD2, each matching 6 bases. The CDR3 consists of 14 residues. The V end was cut by 0 bases, the J end by 7 bases, with 13 bases between. Per germline, CDR1 MNHEY and CDR2 SVGAGI. Here the CDR3 DNA reads TGTGCCAGCAGTTACTCGGGGGGCTCGGGGGAGCAGTACTTC. Translation gives CASSYSGGSGEQYF.

V gene TRBV13 combines with J gene TRBJ2-4; perhaps TRBD2 as D (6 bases). V shed 3 bases and J shed 8 bases, with 11 bases lying between them. Germline CDR1 PRHDT, CDR2 FYEKMQ (reference sequence). This CDR3 is 13 amino acids long. CDR3 nucleotides: TGTGCCAGCAGCTTGGGGCGGGGAGACATTCAGTACTTC. It yields the protein CASSLGRGDIQYF.

This clone has only a few counts. The chain is built from TRBV19 and TRBJ1-1; 7 bases map to TRBD1. The germline gives CDR1 LNHDA, CDR2 SQIVND (reference sequence). The V and J ends lost 10 bases and 0 bases, in that order; junction bases with no gene match: 14. CDR3 length: 16 residues. CDR3 nucleotide sequence: TGTGCCACCGCTCCGAGGGGGCCCCTGCTGAACACTGAAGCTTTCTTT. This translates into CATAPRGPLLNTEAFF.

This chain joins TRBV13 and TRBJ1-6; 9 bases are a match to TRBD1. With 5 bases clipped from V and 0 bases from J, the junction kept 5 bases outside the gene matches. Germline CDR1 and CDR2: PRHDT and FYEKMQ (reference sequence). The CDR3 consists of 17 residues. The CDR3 DNA reads as TGTGCCAGCAGCCCCCGACAGGGGGTCTCCTATAATTCACCCCTCCACTTT. Protein product: CASSPRQGVSYNSPLHF.

The chain is built from TRBV11-1 and TRBJ1-6; tentative D call: TRBD1 (5 bases). Trimming took 2 bases from V and 5 from J, leaving 7 bases between them. The CDR3 extends over 14 amino acids. The germline V gene has CDR1 SGHAT and CDR2 FQDESV (reference sequence). The CDR3 DNA is TGTGCCAGCAGCTTACGGGGGAATAATTCACCCCTCCACTTT. Protein sequence: CASSLRGNNSPLHF.

A few counts support this clone. Mismatch with germline at one junction end may stem from a read error. V gene TRBV5-1 combines with J gene TRBJ2-7, with a possible D match to TRBD2 (6 bases). The length of the CDR3 is 15 residues. Germline V gene lookup returns CDR1 SGHRS and CDR2 YFSETQ. The CDR3 DNA reads as TGCGCCAGCAGATTGGGGGACGGGAGCTCCTACGAGCAGTACTTC. Translating gives CASRLGDGSSYEQYF. Full variable domain (outside the CDR3, taken from reference TRBV5-1 and TRBJ2-7): KAGVTQTPRYLIKTRGQQVTLSCSPISGHRSVSWYQQTPGQGLQFLFEYFSETQRNKGNFPGRFSGRQFSNSRSEMNVSTLELGDSALYLCASRLGDGSSYEQYFGPGTRLTVT.